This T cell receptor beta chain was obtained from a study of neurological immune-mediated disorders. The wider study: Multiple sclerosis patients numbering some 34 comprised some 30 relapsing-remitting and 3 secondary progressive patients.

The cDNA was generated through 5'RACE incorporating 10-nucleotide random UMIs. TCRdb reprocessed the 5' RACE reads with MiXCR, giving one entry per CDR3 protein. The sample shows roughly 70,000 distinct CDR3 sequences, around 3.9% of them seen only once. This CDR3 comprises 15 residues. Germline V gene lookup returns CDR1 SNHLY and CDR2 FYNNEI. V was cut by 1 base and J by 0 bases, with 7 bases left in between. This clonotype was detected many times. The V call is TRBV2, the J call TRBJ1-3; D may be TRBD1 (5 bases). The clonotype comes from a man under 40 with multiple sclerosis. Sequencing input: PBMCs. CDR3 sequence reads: CASSEGRVSGNTIYF. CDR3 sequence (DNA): TGTGCCAGCAGTGAAGGCAGGGTCTCTGGAAACACCATATATTTT.